Each of the 23 T cell receptor beta chains below was sequenced from the same sample in a study of T cells in women clearing cervical HPV infection (dated by TCRdb to the late 2010s). The library came from the immunoSEQ multiplex PCR assay. Not all clones reach the TCRdb copy of this immuneACCESS table, which keeps in-frame sequences only. Checked studies attribute under half of the gap to unresolved V genes and leave the rest unexplained. This sample's records show some 30,000 clones. Less than 9.5% of the sample is in the top ten clones. The sequenced sample was blood buffy coat. These receptors all stem from a woman aged 18 to 75 with a cervical HPV16 infection that either progressed to CIN3+ or cleared (not recorded which).

Regarding this clone: The CDR3 goes on 3 residues after the read ends, and that part is filled in from the germline J gene. The V and J genes are TRBV6-2 or TRBV6-3 and TRBJ1-2; 7 bases are shared with TRBD1. Germline V gene data show CDR1 as MNHEY and CDR2 as SVGEGT. The length of the CDR3 is 16 residues. The sequenced part of the CDR3 DNA is TGTGCCAGCAGTTACTCTCCCGGGACAGTCTCCTACGAC. Translation gives CASSYSPGTVSYD. The whole CDR3 reads CASSYSPGTVSYDYTF.

Notes on this clone: The CDR3 end lies 3 residues beyond the end of the read and is filled in from the germline J gene. The chain uses TRBV29-1 and TRBJ2-7, with 8 bases identical to TRBD1. V dropped 7 bases and J dropped 2; count of bases not matched to a gene: 4. Germline V gene sequence: CDR1 SQVTM, CDR2 ANQGSEA. This CDR3 contains 12 residues. The CDR3 protein is CSAEDRAYEQYF. The CDR3 bases that were read are TGCAGCGCAGAGGACAGGGCCTACGAG.

With regard to this clone: The read finishes 3 residues shy of the CDR3 end, and the germline J gene is used to complete it. The chain combines TRBV7-6 with TRBJ2-3, with 8 bases lining up with TRBD2. Germline V gives CDR1 SGHVS, CDR2 FNYEAQ. The CDR3 totals 16 residues. After removal of 1 base from V and 0 bases from J, the junction contained 3 bases not matched to a gene. The CDR3 bases that were read are TGTGCCAGCAGCTTAGAGACTAGCGTTAGCACAGATACG. Encoded protein: CASSLETSVSTDT. The whole CDR3 sequence reads CASSLETSVSTDTQYF.

The covered CDR3 bases are TGTGCCAGCAGCCCGGGGTCGGGCAATCAGCCC. Protein sequence: CASSPGSGNQP. The CDR3 in its entirety is CASSPGSGNQPQHF. The chain joins TRBV2 to TRBJ1-5; D not resolved. The CDR3 is cut off 3 residues early in the read; its end comes from the germline J gene. V was shortened by 6 bases and J by 2 bases, with 11 bases between the two germline ends. The CDR3 covers 14 residues. Germline V gives CDR1 SNHLY, CDR2 FYNNEI.

For this clone: Coverage ceases 3 residues before the CDR3 finishes, and the germline J gene fills in the end. The chain couples TRBV29-1 to TRBJ2-2; D remains unclear. V was cut by 4 bases and J by 6 bases, with 6 bases left in between. The germline V gene encodes CDR1 SQVTM and CDR2 ANQGSEA. This CDR3 is 11 amino acids long. CDR3 DNA (partial): TGCAGCGTTGTTAGAGCCGGGGAG. Translation gives CSVVRAGE. The entire CDR3 reads CSVVRAGELFF.

To note about this clone: The sequenced fragment ends 3 residues before the CDR3 boundary, so the rest is inferred from the germline J gene. The gene calls are TRBV18 and TRBJ1-2; 8 bases match TRBD1. Germline values: CDR1 KGHSH, CDR2 LQKENI. The CDR3 is 15 amino acids. Here the CDR3 reads CASSTTGEGNQPYTF. The sequenced CDR3 bases are TGTGCCAGCTCTACGACAGGGGAAGGCAATCAGCCC.

Concerning this clone itself: The read ends 3 residues before the CDR3 terminus; that terminus is restored from the germline J gene. This chain joins TRBV19 and TRBJ2-5; 11 bases map to TRBD2. CDR1 LNHDA and CDR2 SQIVND come from the germline V gene (reference sequence). The V gene end was trimmed by 5 bases and the J gene end by 5 bases; junction bases not matched to a gene: 13. This CDR3 spans 17 amino acids. CDR3 sequence reads: CASSPRGASGGQETQYF. The CDR3 bases that were read are TGTGCCAGTAGTCCCCGAGGGGCTAGCGGGGGGCAGGAGACC.

As for this clone: Coverage ceases 3 residues before the CDR3 finishes, and the germline J gene fills in the end. The same CDR3 also results from other DNA sequences found in this sample. V usage is TRBV5-5 and J usage is TRBJ2-2, with 7 bases that match TRBD1. The trim removed 5 bases at V and 6 bases at J, leaving 4 bases unmatched. The length of the CDR3 is 13 residues. Germline V gene sequence: CDR1 SGHKS, CDR2 YYEKEE (reference sequence). The covered CDR3 bases are TGTGCCAGCAGGCCAGGGGGATCCGGGGAG. Its translation: CASRPGGSGE. The full CDR3 protein is CASRPGGSGELFF.

With respect to this clone: The CDR3 extends 3 residues past the end of the read, so its final part is completed from the germline J gene. This chain links TRBV7-9 with TRBJ1-2; weak D call: TRBD1 (5 bases). The germline CDR1 and CDR2 sequences are SEHNR and FQNEAQ (reference sequence). V lost 3 bases and J 4 bases, leaving 15 bases between the germline ends. The CDR3 is 15 residues long. The sequenced part of the CDR3 DNA is TGTGCCAGCAGCTTCGGCGGCAGGGCGGCCTATGGC. It yields the protein CASSFGGRAAYG. The whole CDR3 protein reads CASSFGGRAAYGYTF. Together with reference TRBV7-9 and TRBJ1-2, the CDR3 gives the full variable domain: DTGVSQNPRHKITKRGQNVTFRCDPISEHNRLYWYRQTLGQGPEFLTYFQNEAQLEKSRLLSDRFSAERPKGSFSTLEIQRTEQGDSAMYLCASSFGGRAAYGYTFGSGTRLTVV.

Points on this clone: The CDR3 end lies 3 residues beyond the end of the read and is filled in from the germline J gene. V gene TRBV18 combines with J gene TRBJ1-1; D is ambiguous. In germline, CDR1 is KGHSH, CDR2 LQKENI. V lost 1 base and J 4 bases, leaving 7 bases between the germline ends. The length of the CDR3 is 13 residues. The CDR3 here is CASSPRALTEAFF. The CDR3 DNA, read in part, is TGTGCCAGCTCACCACGGGCTCTCACTGAA.

The CDR3 loop reads CASSLGDTETQYF. The CDR3 bases that were read are TGTGCCAGCAGCTTGGGGGACACTGAGACC. V gene TRBV5-4 combines with J gene TRBJ2-5; possibly TRBD1 for D (6 bases). The read is 3 residues too short to cover the CDR3 end, so that end is filled in from the germline J gene. Germline V gives CDR1 SGHNT, CDR2 YYREEE (reference sequence). V was cut by 0 bases and J by 5 bases, with 8 bases left in between. This CDR3 is 13 amino acids long.

Partial CDR3 DNA: TGTGCCAGCAGTTACACAGGGGTTCAACCG. Translated, it gives CASSYTGVQP. The CDR3 in its entirety is CASSYTGVQPQYF. V usage is TRBV7-8 and J usage is TRBJ2-3; 7 bases map to TRBD1. Read coverage stops 3 residues before the CDR3 terminus; the germline J gene supplies the remainder. The length of the CDR3 is 13 residues. Germline CDR1 is SGHVS and CDR2 is FQNEAQ. The entire variable domain, with the rest obtained from reference TRBV7-8 and TRBJ2-3, is as follows: GAGVSQSPRYKVAKRGQDVALRCDPISGHVSLFWYQQALGQGPEFLTYFQNEAQLDKSGLPSDRFFAERPEGSVSTLKIQRTQQEDSAVYLCASSYTGVQPQYFGPGTRLTVL.

Note on this clone: The read halts 3 residues ahead of the CDR3 end, with the missing end drawn from the germline J gene. The chain carries TRBV5-6 and TRBJ1-6, with 9 nucleotides matching TRBD1. The germline V gene has CDR1 SGHDT and CDR2 YYEEEE. The CDR3 spans 14 residues. The CDR3 DNA, read in part, is TGTGCCAGCAGCGCGGGACAGGGTAAAGGGCCC. This sequence encodes CASSAGQGKGP. The full CDR3 protein is CASSAGQGKGPLHF.

Remarks on this clone: The read falls 3 residues short of the CDR3 end, and the missing part is taken from the germline J gene. The chain recombines TRBV20-1 with TRBJ1-2; 7 bases are shared with TRBD1. The CDR3 is made up of 16 amino acids. Trimming cost V 5 bases and J 3 bases; bases outside gene matches: 15. CDR1 and CDR2 (germline): DFQATT, SNEGSKA (reference sequence). The CDR3 reads CSAHPQGGGVYYGYTF. The DNA read from the CDR3 is TGCAGTGCTCACCCCCAGGGGGGTGGTGTCTACTATGGC.

Regarding this clone: The read ends 3 residues early relative to the CDR3; the germline J gene fills the gap. The rearrangement links TRBV2 to TRBJ2-7; perhaps TRBD1 as D (6 bases). This CDR3 region has 17 residues. The V end was cut by 4 bases, the J end by 0 bases, with 19 bases between. CDR1 and CDR2 from the germline V gene are SNHLY and FYNNEI. The CDR3 bases that were read are TGTGCCAGCAGTGGGACAGCCTATAGCCTGAGCTCCTACGAG. Protein product: CASSGTAYSLSSYE. The CDR3 reads in full as CASSGTAYSLSSYEQYF. Based on the CDR3 plus reference TRBV2 and TRBJ2-7, the full variable domain is EPEVTQTPSHQVTQMGQEVILRCVPISNHLYFYWYRQILGQKVEFLVSFYNNEISEKSEIFDDQFSVERPDGSNFTLKIRSTKLEDSAMYFCASSGTAYSLSSYEQYFGPGTRLTVT.

Notes on this clone: The CDR3 goes on 3 residues after the read ends, and that part is filled in from the germline J gene. This chain connects TRBV7-2 to TRBJ1-1; TRBD1 might be the D (5 bases). CDR1 and CDR2 from the germline V gene are SGHTA and FQGNSA. Trimming shortened V by 1 base and J by 1 base, and 10 bases separated the two germline ends. The CDR3 consists of 15 residues. The CDR3: CASSLGTMGNTEAFF. The sequenced CDR3 bases are TGTGCCAGCAGCTTAGGGACAATGGGGAACACTGAA.

In regard to this clone: The sequenced fragment ends 3 residues before the CDR3 boundary, so the rest is inferred from the germline J gene. The chain recombines TRBV30 with TRBJ2-5; D perhaps matches TRBD2 (6 bases). Germline CDR1 reads GTSNPN; CDR2 reads SVGIG (reference sequence). This CDR3 comprises 15 residues. Between the trimmed V and J ends, which lost 5 bases and 2 bases, there was a span of 18 bases. The CDR3 bases that were read are TGTGCCTGGGGGGGGTGGGGTGGGGGTCAAGAGACC. Its protein is CAWGGWGGGQET. The CDR3, in full, reads CAWGGWGGGQETQYF.

With regard to this clone: The read halts 3 residues ahead of the CDR3 end, with the missing end drawn from the germline J gene. The chain is built from TRBV5-5 and TRBJ2-3, with D tentatively TRBD2 (5 bases). Germline loops: CDR1 SGHKS, CDR2 YYEKEE (reference sequence). This CDR3 region has 15 residues. CDR3 bases read: TGTGCCAGCAGCTTGGGAGGGTACAACCAAGAGACG. Translated: CASSLGGYNQET. The entire CDR3 protein is CASSLGGYNQETQYF.

Concerning this clone: The read ends 3 residues before the CDR3 terminus; that terminus is restored from the germline J gene. V and J are TRBV18 and TRBJ1-2; no reliable D call. The CDR3 runs to 15 residues. Germline V gene lookup returns CDR1 KGHSH and CDR2 LQKENI. The DNA read from the CDR3 is TGTGCCAGCTCACCAGATAATGCGGCCAAAAACATC. It translates to CASSPDNAAKNI. The full CDR3 sequence reads CASSPDNAAKNIYTF.

A remark on this clone: Read data end 3 residues before the CDR3 end; the end is taken from the germline J gene. The chain is built from TRBV18 and TRBJ1-1; D may be TRBD1 (5 bases). From germline, CDR1 is KGHSH and CDR2 LQKENI. There are 13 residues in the CDR3. The CDR3 protein is CASSPWGDEKAFF. The part of the CDR3 DNA that was read is TGTGCCAGCTCACCCTGGGGGGATGAAAAA.

Turning to this clone: The CDR3 end falls 3 residues outside the read, so it is completed with the germline J gene. This sequence joins TRBV18 and TRBJ1-2, with TRBD1 matching 7 bases. The CDR3 covers 15 residues. The ends lost 6 bases at V and 3 bases at J; junction bases unmatched: 10. CDR1 and CDR2 from the germline V gene are KGHSH and LQKENI. Partial CDR3 DNA: TGTGCCAGCTCGCCCAGTGGACAGGATTACTATGGC. This sequence encodes CASSPSGQDYYG. The CDR3 as a whole reads CASSPSGQDYYGYTF.

Worth noting for this clone: The CDR3 goes on 3 residues after the read ends, and that part is filled in from the germline J gene. The V and J genes are TRBV20-1 and TRBJ1-6, with TRBD1 identical over 7 bases. Germline assignment: CDR1 DFQATT and CDR2 SNEGSKA (reference sequence). This CDR3 region has 15 residues. Trimming removed 3 bases from V and 5 bases from J; junction bases left unmatched: 7. CDR3 residues: CSASLRDSHNSPLHF. Incomplete CDR3 DNA: TGCAGTGCTAGCCTCCGGGACAGCCATAATTCACCC.

A remark on this clone: The sequenced fragment ends 3 residues before the CDR3 boundary, so the rest is inferred from the germline J gene. This chain joins TRBV18 and TRBJ2-3; 7 bases map to TRBD1. The CDR3 consists of 14 residues. In germline, CDR1 is KGHSH, CDR2 LQKENI. The CDR3 bases that were read are TGTGCCAGCTCACCACAGGCTCAGGGGGAGACG. This gives the protein CASSPQAQGET. The entire CDR3 protein is CASSPQAQGETQYF.